This T cell receptor beta chain was identified in a study of control samples from healthy donors and cancer patients (dated by TCRdb to 2020 to 2022). The library was produced with the immunoSEQ multiplex PCR assay. The source is immuneACCESS, and TCRdb retained only in-frame sequences with V and J called. Part of the clones is not carried over; for the studies checked, unresolved V genes explain less than half of this, and the remainder is unexplained. This sample has about 120,000 clones in its table, and about 91% of those were observed once. Of the sample, around 3.5% is held by the ten largest clones. Spanning cysteine to phenylalanine, the CDR3 consists of 16 amino acids. CDR3 DNA only is kept here, 48 bases in frame from base 1. The germline V gene gives CDR1 as SGHRS and CDR2 as YFSETQ. Trimming at the junction amounts to 0 bases on V and 0 bases on J, and the germline ends lie 12 bases apart.

Details on this clone: Its specific antigen is unknown. The input lacks base qualities; no much larger clone sits a single base away.

Material for sequencing was blood. This clonotype originated in a man in his forties in good health. The chain is encoded by TRBV5-1 joined to TRBJ1-1; no D segment can be confidently identified. The sequenced DNA: TGCGCCAGCAGCTTGGACCCCCCGGGCCTGAACACTGAAGCTTTCTTT. This gives the protein CASSLDPPGLNTEAFF.